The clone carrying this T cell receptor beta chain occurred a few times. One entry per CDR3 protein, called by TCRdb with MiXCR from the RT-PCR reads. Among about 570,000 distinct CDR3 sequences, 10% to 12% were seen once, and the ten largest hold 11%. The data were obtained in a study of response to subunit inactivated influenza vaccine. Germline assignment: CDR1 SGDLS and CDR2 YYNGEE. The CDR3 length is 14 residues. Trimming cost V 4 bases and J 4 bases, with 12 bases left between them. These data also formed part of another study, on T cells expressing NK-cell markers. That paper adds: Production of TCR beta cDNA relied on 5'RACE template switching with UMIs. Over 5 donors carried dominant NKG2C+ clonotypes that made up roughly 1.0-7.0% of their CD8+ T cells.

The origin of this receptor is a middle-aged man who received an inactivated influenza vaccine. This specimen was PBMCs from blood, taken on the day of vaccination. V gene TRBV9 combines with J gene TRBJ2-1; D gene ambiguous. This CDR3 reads CASSFSYYYNEQFF. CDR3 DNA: TGTGCCAGCAGCTTCAGTTACTATTACAATGAGCAGTTCTTC.